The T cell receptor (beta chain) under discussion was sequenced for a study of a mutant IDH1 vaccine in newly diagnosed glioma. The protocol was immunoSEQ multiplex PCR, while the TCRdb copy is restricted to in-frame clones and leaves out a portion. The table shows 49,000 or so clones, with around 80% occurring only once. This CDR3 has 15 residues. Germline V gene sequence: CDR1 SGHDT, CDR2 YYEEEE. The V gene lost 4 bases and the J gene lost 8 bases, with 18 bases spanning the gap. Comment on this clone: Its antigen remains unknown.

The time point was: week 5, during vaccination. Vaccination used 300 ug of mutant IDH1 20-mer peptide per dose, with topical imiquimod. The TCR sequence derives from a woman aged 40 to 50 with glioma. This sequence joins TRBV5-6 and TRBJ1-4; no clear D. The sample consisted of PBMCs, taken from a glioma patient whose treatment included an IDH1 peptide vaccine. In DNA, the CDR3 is TGTGCCAGCAGCCGTACGGCGAGGGAAGGGGAAAAACTGTTTTTT. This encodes CASSRTAREGEKLFF.